This T cell receptor beta chain was identified during a study of T cell repertoires in cytomegalovirus infection. About the study: As its CMV epitopes, the study selected recently identified HLA-C-restricted and well-studied HLA-B-restricted targets. Shared public TCR beta signatures pointed to both CMV infection and a matching HLA type.

MiXCR, run by TCRdb on the reads, gives a single entry per CDR3 protein. This table holds roughly 280,000 distinct CDR3 sequences, approximately 22% found once. The germline V and J ends were trimmed by 0 bases and 0 bases, with 9 bases remaining between them. Germline CDR1 and CDR2: LGHNA and YSLEER. The CDR3 loop spans 16 amino acids. For this clonotype: Its antigen is unknown.

Findings and caveats of the study: HLA-C-restricted CMV-specific TCR beta clonotypes were dominant in the ex vivo response. People with CMV and the relevant HLA were identified by cumulative public TCR beta family frequency.

The TCR sequence derives from a human donor in good health (CMV status not recorded). Some clones in this sample may be carry-over from other donors' samples. This sequence joins TRBV4-3 and TRBJ1-3; D is ambiguous. The sequenced sample was cultured PBMCs, obtained from culture after CMV antigen stimulation. In DNA form, the CDR3 reads TGCGCCAGCAGCCAAGATCAGGAGTTCTCTGGAAACACCATATATTTT. Translated, it gives CASSQDQEFSGNTIYF.